This T cell receptor beta chain was captured in a study of OX40 agonist ivuxolimab in advanced cancers. Study-level findings and limits: Mean expanded clone counts were higher in CD8+ than CD4+ T cells.

The protocol was immunoSEQ multiplex PCR, while the TCRdb copy is restricted to in-frame clones and leaves out a portion. Of 87,000 or so clones listed, approximately 86% were seen once; the top ten hold 3% to 4.5%. Per germline, CDR1 SGHNT and CDR2 YENEEA. This CDR3 has 14 residues. V was pared by 3 bases and J by 10 bases, with 5 bases of the junction left unmatched. A remark on this clone: Its antigen is undetermined.

This TCR was recovered from an adult with an advanced solid tumor such as melanoma, head and neck, liver or kidney cancer. Material: CD4+ or CD8+ T cells sorted from blood, obtained in a trial of the OX40 agonist ivuxolimab. The V and J genes are TRBV11-3 and TRBJ2-1, with TRBD2 matching over 11 bases. CDR3 protein: CASSFLGTSGEQFF. The CDR3 coding sequence is TGTGCCAGCAGCTTTCTCGGGACTAGCGGAGAGCAGTTCTTC.